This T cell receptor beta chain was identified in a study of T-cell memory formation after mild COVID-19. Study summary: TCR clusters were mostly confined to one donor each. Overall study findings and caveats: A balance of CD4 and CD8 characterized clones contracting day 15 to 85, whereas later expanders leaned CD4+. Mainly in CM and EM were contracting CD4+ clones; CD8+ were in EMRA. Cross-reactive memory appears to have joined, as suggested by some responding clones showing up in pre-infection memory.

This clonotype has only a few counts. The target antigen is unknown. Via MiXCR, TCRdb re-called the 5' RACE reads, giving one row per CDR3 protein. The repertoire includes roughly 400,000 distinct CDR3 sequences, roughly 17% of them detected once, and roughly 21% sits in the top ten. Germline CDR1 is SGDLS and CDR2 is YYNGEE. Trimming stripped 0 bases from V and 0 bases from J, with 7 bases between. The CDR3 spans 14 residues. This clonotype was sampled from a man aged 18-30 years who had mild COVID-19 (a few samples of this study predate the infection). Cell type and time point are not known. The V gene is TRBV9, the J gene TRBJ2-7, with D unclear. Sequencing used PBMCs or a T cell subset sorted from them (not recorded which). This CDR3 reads CASSVEASSYEQYF. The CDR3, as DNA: TGTGCCAGCAGCGTAGAAGCCAGCTCCTACGAGCAGTACTTC.